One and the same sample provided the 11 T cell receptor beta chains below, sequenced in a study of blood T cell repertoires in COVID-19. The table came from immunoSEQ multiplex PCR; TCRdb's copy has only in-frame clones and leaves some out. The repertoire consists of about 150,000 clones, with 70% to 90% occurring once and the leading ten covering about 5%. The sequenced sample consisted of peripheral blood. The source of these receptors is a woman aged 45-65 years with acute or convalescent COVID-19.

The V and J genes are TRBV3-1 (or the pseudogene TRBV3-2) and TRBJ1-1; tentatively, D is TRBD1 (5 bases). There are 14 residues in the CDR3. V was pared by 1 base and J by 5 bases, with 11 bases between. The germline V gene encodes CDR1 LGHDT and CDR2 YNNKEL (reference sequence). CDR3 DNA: TGTGCCAGCAGCCAAGGGGGGGATGCTACTGAAGCTTTCTTT. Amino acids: CASSQGGDATEAFF.

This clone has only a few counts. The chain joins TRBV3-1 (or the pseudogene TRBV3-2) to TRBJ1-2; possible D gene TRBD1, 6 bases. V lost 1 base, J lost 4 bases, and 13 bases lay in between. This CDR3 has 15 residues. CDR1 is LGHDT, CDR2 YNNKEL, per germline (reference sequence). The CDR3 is CASSQGGRGIYGYTF. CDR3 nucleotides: TGTGCCAGCAGCCAAGGCGGGAGGGGGATCTATGGCTACACCTTC.

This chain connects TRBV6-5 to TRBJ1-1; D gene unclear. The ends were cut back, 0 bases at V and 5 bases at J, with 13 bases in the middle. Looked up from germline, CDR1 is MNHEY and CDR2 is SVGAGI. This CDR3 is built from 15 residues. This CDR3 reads CASSYSNVGETEAFF. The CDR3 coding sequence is TGTGCCAGCAGTTACTCGAACGTCGGGGAAACTGAAGCTTTCTTT.

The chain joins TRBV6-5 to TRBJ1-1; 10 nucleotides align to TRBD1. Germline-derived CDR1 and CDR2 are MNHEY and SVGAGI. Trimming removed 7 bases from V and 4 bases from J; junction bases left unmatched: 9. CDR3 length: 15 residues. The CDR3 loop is CASNPTGGWSTEAFF. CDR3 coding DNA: TGTGCCAGCAACCCGACAGGGGGCTGGAGCACTGAAGCTTTCTTT.

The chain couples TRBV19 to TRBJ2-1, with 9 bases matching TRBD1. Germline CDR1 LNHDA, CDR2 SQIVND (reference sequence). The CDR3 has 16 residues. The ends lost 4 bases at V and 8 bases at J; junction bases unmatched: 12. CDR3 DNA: TGTGCCAGTAGTACCCGAATAGGGACAGGGTTTCATGAGCAGTTCTTC. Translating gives CASSTRIGTGFHEQFF.

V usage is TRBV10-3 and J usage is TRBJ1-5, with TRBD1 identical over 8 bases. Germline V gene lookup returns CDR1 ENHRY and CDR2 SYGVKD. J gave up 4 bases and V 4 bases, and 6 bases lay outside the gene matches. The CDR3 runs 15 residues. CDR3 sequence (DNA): TGTGCCATCAGTGGGTCACAGGGGGTTAATCAGCCCCAGCATTTT. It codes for CAISGSQGVNQPQHF.

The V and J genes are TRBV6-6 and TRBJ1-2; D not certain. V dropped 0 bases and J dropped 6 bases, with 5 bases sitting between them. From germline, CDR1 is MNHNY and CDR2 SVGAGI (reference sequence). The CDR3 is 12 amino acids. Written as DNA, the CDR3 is TGTGCCAGCAGTTACTCCCTCCATGGCTACACCTTC. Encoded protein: CASSYSLHGYTF.

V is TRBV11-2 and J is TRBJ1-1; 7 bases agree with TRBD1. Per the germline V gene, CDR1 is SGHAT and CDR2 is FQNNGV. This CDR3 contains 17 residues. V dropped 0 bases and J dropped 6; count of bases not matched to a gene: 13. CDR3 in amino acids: CASSLDRGRGLVPEAFF. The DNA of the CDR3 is TGTGCCAGCAGCTTAGATCGGGGTAGGGGGCTTGTACCTGAAGCTTTCTTT.

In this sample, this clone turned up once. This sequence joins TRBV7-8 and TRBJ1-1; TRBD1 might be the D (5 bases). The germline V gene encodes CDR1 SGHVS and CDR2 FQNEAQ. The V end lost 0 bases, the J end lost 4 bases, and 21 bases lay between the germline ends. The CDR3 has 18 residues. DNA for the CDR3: TGTGCCAGCAGCTTAGCAACCTTTGGGGACTGGCGATTCACTGAAGCTTTCTTT. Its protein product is CASSLATFGDWRFTEAFF.

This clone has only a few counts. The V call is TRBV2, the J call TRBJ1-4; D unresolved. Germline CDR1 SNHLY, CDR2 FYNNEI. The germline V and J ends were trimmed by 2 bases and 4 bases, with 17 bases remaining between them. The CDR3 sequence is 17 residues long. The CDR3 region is CASSEPADRQINEKLFF. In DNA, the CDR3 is TGTGCCAGCAGTGAACCCGCGGATAGGCAGATTAATGAAAAACTGTTTTTT.

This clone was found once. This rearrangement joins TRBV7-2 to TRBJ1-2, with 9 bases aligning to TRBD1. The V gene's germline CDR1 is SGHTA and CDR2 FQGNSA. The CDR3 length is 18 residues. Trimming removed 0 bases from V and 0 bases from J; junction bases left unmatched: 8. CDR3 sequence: CASSLAGGGTGSNYGYTF. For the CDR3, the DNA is TGTGCCAGCAGCTTAGCGGGGGGCGGGACAGGGTCTAACTATGGCTACACCTTC.